This T cell receptor beta chain is drawn from a study of T cells in Graves' hyperthyroidism and ophthalmopathy. TCR beta CDR3 sequences were amplified from RNA transcripts. The HTBI set primed first-round TCR CDR3 RT-PCR. MiXCR, applied by TCRdb to the multiplex PCR reads, yields one record per CDR3 protein. Among about 420,000 distinct CDR3 sequences listed, roughly 13% were seen once. This clonotype showed up just a few times. The CDR3 spans 13 residues. Germline CDR1 is SGHTA and CDR2 is FQGTGA. V was shortened by 5 bases and J by 4 bases, with 10 bases between the two germline ends. The authors deemed Graves' hyperthyroidism stable absent ophthalmopathy progression within 18 months.

The chain uses TRBV7-3 and TRBJ2-3; D gene unclear. The sequencing sample was made of blood. The source of this sequence is a woman under 30 with Graves' hyperthyroidism. CDR3 residues: CASSVLDADTQYF. DNA for the CDR3: TGTGCCAGCAGCGTGCTGGATGCAGATACGCAGTATTTT.